This TCR beta chain was captured in a study of T cell changes during pregnancy in multiple sclerosis. This CDR3 spans 15 amino acids. The V gene end was trimmed by 3 bases and the J gene end by 1 base; junction bases not matched to a gene: 6. Germline values: CDR1 SGHTS, CDR2 YDEGEE. Measured with immunoSEQ multiplex PCR; TCRdb has only the in-frame clones, and not every one. Counted here are some 94,000 clones, roughly 90% occurring once; the ten biggest clones make up less than 2%. The sequence came from a female donor with multiple sclerosis, enrolled in a pregnancy study. Sequenced material: peripheral blood, taken in the first trimester of pregnancy. The gene calls are TRBV5-8 and TRBJ2-5; 7 nucleotides match TRBD2. The CDR3 sequence is CASSWQGGAQETQYF. In nucleotides, the CDR3 is TGTGCCAGCAGCTGGCAGGGAGGGGCCCAAGAGACCCAGTACTTC.